This entry lists 14 T cell receptor beta chains sequenced from one sample in a study of CD8 T cells in ankylosing spondylitis. TCRdb passed the 5' RACE reads through MiXCR, listing each CDR3 protein once. This table has just over 300,000 distinct CDR3 sequences, less than 25% appearing once. Sequencing used blood, either unsorted or a sorted T cell fraction (not recorded which). The receptors shown here come from a female donor with ankylosing spondylitis or in good health (not recorded which).

At least ten counts were recorded for this clonotype. This sequence joins TRBV4-2 and TRBJ1-4; the D gene is possibly TRBD1 (6 bases). The V and J ends lost 9 bases and 5 bases respectively, with 13 bases between them. This CDR3 contains 13 residues. Germline CDR1 and CDR2: LGHNA and YNFKEQ. The CDR3 is CASQRGTNEKLFF. For the CDR3, the DNA is TGTGCCAGTCAGAGAGGGACAAATGAAAAACTGTTTTTT.

This clonotype turned up a few times. The rearrangement joins TRBV18 to TRBJ1-1, with D uncertain. The CDR3 is 13 residues long. Trimming took off 5 bases at V and 3 bases at J, with 10 bases between the two ends. Germline values: CDR1 KGHSH, CDR2 LQKENI. CDR3 DNA sequence: TGTGCCAGCTCAGAAAACAGACACACTGAAGCTTTCTTT. Protein sequence: CASSENRHTEAFF.

The chain is built from TRBV20-1 and TRBJ2-7, with D possibly TRBD1 on 7 matching bases. CDR1 and CDR2 from the germline V gene are DFQATT and SNEGSKA (reference sequence). The CDR3 is 18 residues long. With 6 bases removed from V and 4 bases from J, the gap between germline ends came to 31 bases. Here the CDR3 DNA reads TGCAGTGCCCCCCCATATCGATCCGAACAGGGGAGGTCGTACGAGCAGTACTTC. This gives the protein CSAPPYRSEQGRSYEQYF.

The chain has TRBV20-1 and TRBJ2-3; a weak D match, TRBD1 (6 bases). Per the germline V gene, CDR1 is DFQATT and CDR2 is SNEGSKA (reference sequence). This CDR3 contains 12 residues. The CDR3 spells CAGQSGRSTQYF. CDR3 in DNA: TGCGCAGGACAGTCAGGGCGGTCTACGCAGTATTTT.

The chain combines TRBV11-2 with TRBJ2-1, with 8 bases fitting TRBD1. After removal of 6 bases from V and 8 bases from J, the junction contained 12 bases not matched to a gene. The germline V gene has CDR1 SGHAT and CDR2 FQNNGV. The CDR3 runs 15 residues. The chain's CDR3 is CASRQFRDRSDEQFF. CDR3 nucleotides: TGTGCCAGCAGGCAATTCCGGGACAGGAGTGATGAGCAGTTCTTC.

This clonotype was counted between two and nine times. The chain uses TRBV12-3 or TRBV12-4 and TRBJ2-7; D is unresolved. This CDR3 region has 13 residues. V lost 3 bases and J lost 3, with 9 bases in between. CDR3 nucleotides: TGTGCCAGCAGTTTGGCTAGGGACTACGAGCAGTACTTC. This encodes CASSLARDYEQYF.

This clonotype was observed a few times. The CDR3 DNA reads TGTGCCAGCAGCCGACTAGCGGGAGCCAATGAGCAGTTCTTC. It codes for CASSRLAGANEQFF. The chain is built from TRBV6-2 or TRBV6-3 and TRBJ2-1; 12 bases map to TRBD2. J was trimmed by 6 bases and V by 6 bases; bases with no gene match: 3. Per germline, CDR1 MNHEY and CDR2 SVGEGT. The CDR3 is 14 residues long.

As to this clonotype: The CDR3 does not end in the conserved phenylalanine or tryptophan, so this is likely a read error. The genes are TRBV14 and TRBJ2-1; TRBD1 is a possible D gene (6 bases). This CDR3 spans 15 amino acids. Germline V gene sequence: CDR1 SGHDN, CDR2 FVKESK. The ends were cut back, 1 base at V and 5 bases at J, with 12 bases in the middle. The CDR3 loop reads CASSQARGTHNEQFL. The CDR3, as DNA: TGTGCCAGCAGCCAAGCCAGGGGTACGCACAATGAGCAGTTCTTA.

The gene calls are TRBV20-1 and TRBJ2-3; TRBD2 aligns across 10 bases. V lost 4 bases and J lost 6; bases outside the gene matches: 10. From germline, CDR1 is DFQATT and CDR2 SNEGSKA (reference sequence). The CDR3 is 15 residues long. CDR3 coding DNA: TGCAGTGCTAAACCTCTAGCGGGAGTAAGGGATACGCAGTATTTT. Its protein product is CSAKPLAGVRDTQYF.

This clonotype turned up a few times. The genes are TRBV15 and TRBJ2-7; 7 nucleotides align to TRBD1. The CDR3 sequence is 13 residues long. V dropped 2 bases and J dropped 5; count of bases not matched to a gene: 3. The germline V gene encodes CDR1 LNHNV and CDR2 YYDKDF (reference sequence). CDR3 coding DNA: TGTGCCACCAGCAGAAAGGGGGCTCACGAGCAGTACTTC. This gives the protein CATSRKGAHEQYF. The full variable domain, with the rest looked up from reference TRBV15 and TRBJ2-7, is DAMVIQNPRYQVTQFGKPVTLSCSQTLNHNVMYWYQQKSSQAPKLLFHYYDKDFNNEADTPDNFQSRRPNTSFCFLDIRSPGLGDTAMYLCATSRKGAHEQYFGPGTRLTVT.

Comments on this clonotype: The junction shows a germline mismatch at one end, possibly a read error. This rearrangement joins TRBV20-1 to TRBJ2-1, with D perhaps matching TRBD2 (6 bases). Germline V gene sequence: CDR1 DFQATT, CDR2 SNEGSKA (reference sequence). The CDR3 is made up of 13 amino acids. The DNA for the CDR3 is TGCAGTGCTCGCCGGGACTCCAACAATGAGCAGTTCTTC. It is translated as CSARRDSNNEQFF.

This clonotype has just a few counts. J is TRBJ2-5 and V is TRBV20-1, with D perhaps matching TRBD1 (6 bases). Trimming left V 1 base short and J 5 bases short, with 8 bases between. The CDR3 covers 12 residues. CDR1 is DFQATT and CDR2 is SNEGSKA in the germline V gene (reference sequence). This CDR3 is CSARVTGETQYF. The DNA for the CDR3 is TGCAGTGCTAGAGTAACAGGGGAGACCCAGTACTTC.

CDR3 sequence reads: CASSFSLPGTSGGGEQFF. CDR3 coding DNA: TGTGCCAGCAGTTTTTCCTTACCGGGGACTAGCGGAGGGGGTGAGCAGTTCTTC. The chain combines TRBV27 with TRBJ2-1, with 11 bases aligning to TRBD2. From germline, CDR1 is MNHEY and CDR2 SMNVEV (reference sequence). Trimming took 3 bases from V and 9 from J; bases not matched to a gene: 16. This CDR3 spans 18 amino acids.

There are many counts of this clonotype. This sequence joins TRBV5-4 and TRBJ2-2; D ambiguous. Germline V CDR1 and CDR2: SGHNT, YYREEE (reference sequence). V was cut by 1 base and J by 0 bases, with 10 bases left in between. This CDR3 has 16 amino acids. For the CDR3, the DNA is TGTGCCAGCAGCTTGTTCAGAGGAGCGAACACCGGGGAGCTGTTTTTT. It yields the protein CASSLFRGANTGELFF.